Listed below are T cell receptor beta chains from one sample, sequenced in a study of blood T cell repertoires in COVID-19. The table came from immunoSEQ multiplex PCR; TCRdb's copy has only in-frame clones and leaves some out. This sample has 80,000 to 130,000 clones; approximately 85% occur once, and the top ten carry more than 5.5%. The sample was peripheral blood. Receptors originate from an older woman with acute or convalescent COVID-19. Both conserved end residues are part of each CDR3.

TRBJ2-2,TRBV15,CATSRDRAGELFF
TRBJ1-2,TRBV4-2,CASSQDGRGGLGYTF
TRBJ2-6,TRBV7-8,CASSLARQGSSGANVLTF
TRBJ1-2,TRBV3-1/TRBV3-2,CASSQEGRAGYTF
TRBJ1-2,TRBV3-1/TRBV3-2,CASSRGTDYGYTF
TRBJ2-1,TRBV28,CASSSTSGLRGSYNEQFF
TRBJ1-6,TRBV9,CASSAGQVNNSPLHF
TRBJ1-2,TRBV5-1,CASSSQGPSGGYTF
TRBJ2-1,TRBV5-4,CAIGDSSYNEQFF
TRBJ2-5,TRBV3-1/TRBV3-2,CASSLAGGGETQYF
TRBJ1-1,TRBV20-1,CSAGGWTEAFF
TRBJ2-2,TRBV9,CASGPLVTGELFF
TRBJ2-5,TRBV3-1/TRBV3-2,CASSQGANPGTQYF
TRBJ1-1,TRBV30,CACRQGVGTEAFF
TRBJ1-2,TRBV5-1,CASTGGQGWGYGYTF
TRBJ2-1,TRBV6-5,CASRVSGYNEQFF
TRBJ2-3,TRBV10-3,CAISGGTEGRNTQYF
TRBJ2-7,TRBV27,CASSLPGGEQYF
TRBJ2-5,TRBV28,CASTESGRTSQETQYF
TRBJ1-2,TRBV19,CASNIPMDYGYTF
TRBJ2-2,TRBV27,CASSSTEPPGELFF
TRBJ2-1,TRBV5-4,CASSSGLAGNNEQFF
TRBJ1-5,TRBV6-5,CASSTRDRANQPQHF
TRBJ2-3,TRBV9,CASSVEGQFTDTQYF
TRBJ1-3,TRBV19,CASSIRQFSGNTIYF
TRBJ1-5,TRBV4-2,CASSQTGRDQPQHF
TRBJ1-2,TRBV25-1,CASSPRVKEGYTF
TRBJ1-2,TRBV27,CASRKARGNDYGYTF
TRBJ2-1,TRBV5-5,CASSPRLAGEDEQFF
TRBJ1-1,TRBV28,CASSFNPHLADTEAFF
TRBJ2-1,TRBV28,CASSSNSGRAGNEQFF
TRBJ2-1,TRBV5-4,CASSVGPSGEQFF
TRBJ1-5,TRBV27,CASSQGTGSNQPQHF